The rows below give T cell receptor beta chains drawn from one sample of a study of cytomegalovirus exposure and HLA in healthy donors. Profiling relied on immunoSEQ multiplex PCR, and the TCRdb table lists in-frame clones only, not all of them. This table holds 150,000 to 200,000 clones, roughly three quarters found once. Sequencing was done on a sample of PBMCs. These receptors came from a woman between 45 and 60 years old in good health and CMV-seronegative. Both conserved end residues are part of each CDR3. Fields, in order: J gene, clone size, D gene, V gene, CDR3 DNA, CDR3 protein. The D gene is left open where the match is weak. Size is omitted from some rows. Given values are once, few, many or a class for expanded clones.

TRBJ2-7 NA TRBD1 TRBV5-1 TGCGCCAGCAGCTTGCTACTTTCGGGCAGGGGGAACGAGCAGTACTTC CASSLLLSGRGNEQYF
TRBJ2-7 NA NA TRBV5-8 TGTGCCAGCAGCCTTGCGGAACCCTCCTACGAGCAGTACTTC CASSLAEPSYEQYF
TRBJ2-6 NA NA TRBV5-8 TGTGCCAGCAGCTTGGAGGGGGCTGGGGCCAACGTCCTGACTTTC CASSLEGAGANVLTF
TRBJ1-1 NA NA TRBV6-6 TGTGCCAGCAGGACCTCGGGGACTGAAGCTTTCTTT CASRTSGTEAFF
TRBJ1-1 NA NA TRBV14 TGTGCCAGCAGCCAAGAGCGAGGGCGCACTGAAGCTTTCTTT CASSQERGRTEAFF
TRBJ1-2 NA TRBD1 TRBV5-8 TGTGCCAGCAGCTTATCGACAGGGGTTGGCTATGGCTACACCTTC CASSLSTGVGYGYTF
TRBJ1-5 NA NA TRBV28 TGTGCCAGCAGTTTAAACCGGAGGAATCAGCCCCAGCATTTT CASSLNRRNQPQHF
TRBJ2-3 few TRBD1 TRBV14 TGTGCCAGCAGCGAAGAGCGAGGGGGCCACACAGATACGCAGTATTTT CASSEERGGHTDTQYF
TRBJ1-1 NA NA TRBV18 TGTGCCAGCTCTCCTCAGACAGGACGGAACACTGAAGCTTTCTTT CASSPQTGRNTEAFF
TRBJ2-7 NA TRBD1 TRBV4-3 TGCGCCAGCAGCCAAGGACAGGGCATCTCCTACGAGCAGTACTTC CASSQGQGISYEQYF
TRBJ2-2 NA TRBD2 TRBV27 TGTGCCCGCCCGGGACTAGCGGGAGGGTTCCACCGGGAGCTGTTTTTT CARPGLAGGFHRELFF
TRBJ2-1 NA NA TRBV27 TGTGCCAGCAGTTTATCGTGGGAGTACTACAATGAGCAGTTCTTC CASSLSWEYYNEQFF
TRBJ2-7 NA TRBD1 TRBV6-6 TGTGCCAGCAGGGGACAGGGGAGGGTCTACGAGCAGTACTTC CASRGQGRVYEQYF
TRBJ2-5 once NA TRBV6-5 TGTGCCAGCTCCAGGCCCCTCCAAGAGACCCAGTACTTC CASSRPLQETQYF
TRBJ1-1 NA TRBD1 TRBV19 TGTGCCAGTAGTATGGGGACAGGGCCTGAAGCTTTCTTT CASSMGTGPEAFF
TRBJ1-1 NA NA TRBV11-2 TGTGCCAGCAGTTCACTTCGGGGCACTGAAGCTTTCTTT CASSSLRGTEAFF
TRBJ2-3 NA TRBD1 TRBV9 TGTGCCAGCAGCGTAGCCCAGGGGGCGGACACAGATACGCAGTATTTT CASSVAQGADTDTQYF
TRBJ1-1 NA NA TRBV9 TGTGCCAGCACGAGGAATATGAACACTGAAGCTTTCTTT CASTRNMNTEAFF